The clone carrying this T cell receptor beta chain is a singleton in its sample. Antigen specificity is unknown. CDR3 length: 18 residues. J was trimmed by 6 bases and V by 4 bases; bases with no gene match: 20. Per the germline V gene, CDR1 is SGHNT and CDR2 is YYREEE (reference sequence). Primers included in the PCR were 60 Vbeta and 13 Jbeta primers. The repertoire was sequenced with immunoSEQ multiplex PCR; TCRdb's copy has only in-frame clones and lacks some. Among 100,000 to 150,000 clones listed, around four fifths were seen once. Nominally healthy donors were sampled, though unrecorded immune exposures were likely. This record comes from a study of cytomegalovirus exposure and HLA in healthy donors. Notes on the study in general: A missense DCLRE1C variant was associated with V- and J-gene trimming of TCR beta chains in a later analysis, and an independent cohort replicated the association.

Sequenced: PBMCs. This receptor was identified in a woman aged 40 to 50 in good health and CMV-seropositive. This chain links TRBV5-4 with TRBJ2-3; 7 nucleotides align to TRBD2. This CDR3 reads CASSRQPSGMRVGDTQYF. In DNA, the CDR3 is TGTGCCAGCAGCCGCCAACCCAGCGGGATGAGAGTGGGCGATACGCAGTATTTT.